This TCR beta chain derives from a study of T cell repertoires in cytomegalovirus infection. Trimming cost V 4 bases and J 14 bases, with 21 bases left between them. Germline V gene sequence: CDR1 LNHNV, CDR2 YYDKDF (reference sequence). This CDR3 has 15 amino acids. TCRdb independently ran MiXCR on the reads; one entry per CDR3 protein. The sample lists hundreds of thousands of distinct CDR3 sequences; around 32% were seen once. In the case of this clonotype: The antigen is unknown.

The V and J genes are TRBV15 and TRBJ1-6; weak D call: TRBD1 (6 bases). This sample comprised cultured PBMCs, obtained from culture after CMV antigen stimulation. The clonotype originates from a human donor in good health (CMV status not recorded). Some clones in this sample may be carry-over from other donors' samples. DNA of the CDR3: TGTGCCACCAGCACAAAAGCTGGAGGGGGATCGGCCCTCCACTTT. This gives the protein CATSTKAGGGSALHF.